One and the same sample provided the 17 T cell receptor beta chains below, sequenced in a study of blood T cell repertoires in COVID-19. Some clones are missing from TCRdb's copy, which holds only in-frame ones; the method was immunoSEQ multiplex PCR. This repertoire shows 150,000 to 200,000 clones, 85% found once; its top ten account for less than 3.5%. Sequencing was performed on peripheral blood. Receptor source: a human donor with acute or convalescent COVID-19. The donor label of this sample is uncertain.

In DNA form, the CDR3 reads TGTGCCGCCAGAGGACAGGGTGTTCGGAACACTGAAGCTTTCTTT. Translated: CAARGQGVRNTEAFF. The rearrangement links TRBV10-3 to TRBJ1-1; 8 bases are a match to TRBD1. The CDR3 is made up of 15 amino acids. Per the germline V gene, CDR1 is ENHRY and CDR2 is SYGVKD. The J segment lost 1 base and the V segment lost 11 bases, leaving 12 bases of the junction unmatched.

The count of this clone is one. This sequence joins TRBV3-1 (or the pseudogene TRBV3-2) and TRBJ1-2, with TRBD1 matching 7 bases. V was clipped by 3 bases and J by 3 bases; unmatched bases: 7. The length of the CDR3 is 15 residues. Germline V gives CDR1 LGHDT, CDR2 YNNKEL (reference sequence). The CDR3 DNA reads TGTGCCAGCAGCCATCGACAGGGCGTGGACTATGGCTACACCTTC. It yields the protein CASSHRQGVDYGYTF.

The chain recombines TRBV5-6 with TRBJ1-2, with D possibly matching TRBD1 (5 bases). The CDR3 spans 17 residues. Per germline, CDR1 SGHDT and CDR2 YYEEEE. V was cut by 6 bases and J by 3 bases, with 24 bases left in between. CDR3 protein: CASKWAIQAPGDYGYTF. In DNA form, the CDR3 reads TGTGCCAGCAAGTGGGCCATACAGGCCCCTGGGGACTATGGCTACACCTTC.

The CDR3 DNA reads TGTGCCTGGAGCCCACTCGTTAAACAGGGGAGGCGAACTGAAGCTTTCTTT. This encodes CAWSPLVKQGRRTEAFF. The rearrangement joins TRBV30 to TRBJ1-1, with 7 bases matching TRBD1. V lost 3 bases to trimming and J lost 5 bases; unmatched junction nucleotides: 18. The V gene's germline CDR1 is GTSNPN and CDR2 SVGIG (reference sequence). The CDR3 is made up of 17 amino acids. The entire variable domain, with the rest obtained from reference TRBV30 and TRBJ1-1, is as follows: SQTIHQWPATLVQPVGSPLSLECTVEGTSNPNLYWYRQAAGRGLQLLFYSVGIGQISSEVPQNLSASRPQDRQFILSSKKLLLSDSGFYLCAWSPLVKQGRRTEAFFGQGTRLTVV.

The V gene is TRBV20-1, the J gene TRBJ1-2; D ambiguous. Between the trimmed V and J ends, which lost 6 bases and 7 bases, there was a span of 12 bases. This CDR3 comprises 11 residues. The germline gives CDR1 DFQATT, CDR2 SNEGSKA (reference sequence). The CDR3 DNA reads TGCAGTGCCCCACCCGGTGGTGGCTACACCTTC. It encodes CSAPPGGGYTF.

The rearrangement uses TRBV4-1 and TRBJ2-5, with D perhaps matching TRBD1 (7 bases). CDR1 MGHRA and CDR2 YSYEKL come from the germline V gene. The CDR3 contains 15 residues. The germline V and J ends were trimmed by 3 bases and 5 bases, with 16 bases remaining between them. The CDR3 region is CASSHSPQGRETQYF. The CDR3 DNA reads TGCGCCAGCAGCCATTCCCCACAGGGGAGGGAGACCCAGTACTTC.

The genes are TRBV11-1 and TRBJ1-1; TRBD1 aligns across 7 bases. CDR1 and CDR2 (germline): SGHAT, FQDESV (reference sequence). The CDR3 is 12 residues long. After removal of 5 bases from V and 5 bases from J, the junction contained 2 bases not matched to a gene. CDR3 coding DNA: TGTGCCAGCAGCAGACAGGGAACTGAAGCTTTCTTT. This codes for CASSRQGTEAFF.

This clone has only a few counts. The rearrangement uses TRBV4-1 and TRBJ1-6, with 9 bases fitting TRBD1. V shed 0 bases, J shed 7 bases, and the junction held 1 base outside the gene matches. Germline CDR1 is MGHRA and CDR2 is YSYEKL. There are 15 residues in the CDR3. The CDR3 region is CASSQDGQGNSPLHF. The CDR3 DNA reads as TGCGCCAGCAGCCAAGATGGACAGGGGAATTCACCCCTCCACTTT.

The chain is built from TRBV5-4 and TRBJ2-7, with 9 bases lining up with TRBD2. Germline CDR1 reads SGHNT; CDR2 reads YYREEE (reference sequence). The CDR3 loop spans 15 amino acids. Unmatched junction bases numbered 7, after V lost 0 bases and J lost 6 bases. CDR3 residues: CASSLGGTSHSEQYF. CDR3 DNA: TGTGCCAGCAGCTTGGGTGGGACTAGCCATAGCGAGCAGTACTTC.

This clone was detected only once. The chain is built from TRBV19 and TRBJ2-1, with D possibly matching TRBD1 (6 bases). This CDR3 contains 15 residues. Germline loops: CDR1 LNHDA, CDR2 SQIVND (reference sequence). V was trimmed by 7 bases and J by 9 bases, leaving 22 bases between them. The CDR3 sequence is CASTTGTLGQSEQFF. DNA for the CDR3: TGTGCCAGTACCACAGGGACCTTGGGGCAAAGTGAGCAGTTCTTC.

This chain uses TRBV4-1 with TRBJ1-6; 7 nucleotides line up with TRBD1. Germline V lookup: CDR1 MGHRA, CDR2 YSYEKL. This CDR3 is 17 amino acids long. Trimming took 4 bases from V and 0 from J; bases not matched to a gene: 6. In DNA, the CDR3 is TGCGCCAGCAGCCCCCAAGGGGACAGCTCCTATAATTCACCCCTCCACTTT. Translating gives CASSPQGDSSYNSPLHF.

The chain carries TRBV6-2 or TRBV6-3 and TRBJ2-3, with TRBD1 matching over 7 bases. The ends lost 0 bases at V and 3 bases at J; junction bases unmatched: 6. The CDR3 sequence is 16 residues long. In germline, CDR1 is MNHEY, CDR2 SVGEGT. Here the CDR3 DNA reads TGTGCCAGCAGTTACTCGAGGGACAGCATTACAGATACGCAGTATTTT. Residues: CASSYSRDSITDTQYF.

This sequence joins TRBV7-8 and TRBJ2-1, with 7 bases that match TRBD1. This CDR3 contains 16 residues. Trimming at V came to 1 base and at J to 3 bases, leaving 6 bases not matched to a gene. Germline loops: CDR1 SGHVS, CDR2 FQNEAQ. CDR3: CASSLGVGQFYNEQFF. In nucleotides, the CDR3 is TGTGCCAGCAGCTTAGGAGTGGGACAGTTCTACAATGAGCAGTTCTTC.

V and J are TRBV10-3 and TRBJ1-6; D gene uncertain. Germline CDR1 is ENHRY and CDR2 is SYGVKD. This CDR3 is built from 13 residues. Deletions cut 5 bases from V and 19 bases from J, with 21 bases between. This CDR3 reads CAISQDEAAAHHF. The CDR3 region has the DNA TGTGCCATCAGTCAGGACGAGGCAGCGGCCCATCACTTT.

The V gene is TRBV4-2, the J gene TRBJ2-3, with 11 bases identical to TRBD2. This CDR3 has 19 residues. Germline values: CDR1 LGHNA, CDR2 YNFKEQ. J gave up 2 bases and V 5 bases, and 15 bases lay outside the gene matches. Written as DNA, the CDR3 is TGTGCCAGCAGCTACAAGAAAGGCGGGACTAGCGGAGCCACAGATACGCAGTATTTT. Translated, it gives CASSYKKGGTSGATDTQYF.

V usage is TRBV7-2 and J usage is TRBJ1-2, with D tentatively TRBD1 (5 bases). The CDR3 sequence is 15 residues long. CDR1 SGHTA and CDR2 FQGNSA come from the germline V gene. Trimming removed 5 bases from V and 8 bases from J, with 21 bases in between. CDR3 in DNA: TGTGCCAGCAGCCCCTCGGGGGGTGGGGCTATCGGCTACACCTTC. Translating it yields CASSPSGGGAIGYTF.

V usage is TRBV3-1 (or the pseudogene TRBV3-2) and J usage is TRBJ1-5; D remains ambiguous. This CDR3 has 13 residues. From germline, CDR1 is LGHDT and CDR2 YNNKEL (reference sequence). With 6 bases removed from V and 2 bases from J, the gap between germline ends came to 8 bases. Here the CDR3 reads CASSLSGNQPQHF. The CDR3 nucleotides read TGTGCCAGCAGTCTCTCAGGCAATCAGCCCCAGCATTTT.